The TCR beta chain described here comes from a study of cytomegalovirus exposure and HLA in healthy donors. Study findings and constraints: It was likely that a cluster of highly shared sequence variants was a sequencing artifact.

This clone was detected once. Its cognate antigen is unknown. The study ran its PCR with 60 Vbeta and 13 Jbeta primers. Libraries were prepared by immunoSEQ multiplex PCR; TCRdb keeps only in-frame clonotypes and omits some of them. The sample comprises around 130,000 clones, approximately 85% of which are singletons, and about 1.5% rests with the top ten. The sample taken for sequencing was PBMCs. The sequence was collected from a boy between 10 and 17 years old in good health and CMV-seronegative.

CDR3 coding DNA: TGTGCCACCAGCAGAGATGGGACAGGAGGGTCACCCCTCCACTTT. Amino acids: CATSRDGTGGSPLHF. The chain carries TRBV15 and TRBJ1-6; 8 bases agree with TRBD1. After removal of 0 bases from V and 10 bases from J, the junction contained 5 bases not matched to a gene. This CDR3 is 15 amino acids long. Germline CDR1 is LNHNV and CDR2 is YYDKDF (reference sequence).